Listed below are T cell receptor beta chains from one sample, sequenced in a study of blood T cell repertoires in COVID-19. Clones were sequenced by immunoSEQ multiplex PCR, and TCRdb holds only the in-frame ones, with some missing. Of under 200,000 clones in the sample, around 83% were seen once. Sequencing input: peripheral blood. These receptors came from a woman aged 80 or over in a cohort sampled during active or convalescent COVID-19. Each CDR3 is given with its conserved first and last residue. Fields, in order: CDR3 DNA, CDR3 protein, clone size, V gene, D gene, J gene. The D gene is left open where the match is weak. Not all rows give a size; the values are once, few, many and, for expanded clones, a class.

DNA: TGTGCCAGCAGTGTCCGACAGGGGTACAATGAGCAGTTCTTC
CDR3: CASSVRQGYNEQFF
size: .
V: TRBV2
D: TRBD1
J: TRBJ2-1

DNA: TGTGCCAGCAGCGTAGAGGCGCACGGGGAGACCCAGTACTTC
CDR3: CASSVEAHGETQYF
size: .
V: TRBV9
D: .
J: TRBJ2-5

DNA: TGTGCCAGCAGTTACTCCCGGGGGCAGCCCCAGCATTTT
CDR3: CASSYSRGQPQHF
size: few
V: TRBV6-5
D: .
J: TRBJ1-5

DNA: TGTGCCAGCAGTTTAGGACAGGGGCTTAGGCCCCAGCATTTT
CDR3: CASSLGQGLRPQHF
size: .
V: TRBV28
D: TRBD1
J: TRBJ1-5

DNA: TGTGCCAGCAGCTTGGGACAGGGGAAGGATGAAAAACTGTTTTTT
CDR3: CASSLGQGKDEKLFF
size: .
V: TRBV5-4
D: TRBD1
J: TRBJ1-4

DNA: TGTGCCAGCAGCTTAGAACAGGGGAGAGGCACTGAAGCTTTCTTT
CDR3: CASSLEQGRGTEAFF
size: .
V: TRBV11-2
D: TRBD1
J: TRBJ1-1

DNA: TGTGCCAGTAGTATCACAGGGGGCGAATATAATTCACCCCTCCACTTT
CDR3: CASSITGGEYNSPLHF
size: .
V: TRBV19
D: TRBD1
J: TRBJ1-6

DNA: TGTGCCACCAGTGGGACATATAACAATGAGCAGTTCTTC
CDR3: CATSGTYNNEQFF
size: .
V: TRBV24-1
D: .
J: TRBJ2-1

DNA: TGTGCCAGCAGTATACGACAGCCTCTATCCCTAGAAGGTAGCCTAAACACCATATATTTT
CDR3: CASSIRQPLSLEGSLNTIYF
size: .
V: TRBV27
D: .
J: TRBJ1-3

DNA: TGTGCCTGGAACCCCCCCGGTGGCACCTTC
CDR3: CAWNPPGGTF
size: many
V: TRBV30
D: .
J: TRBJ1-2

DNA: TGTGCCATCAGTGAGTACAGCGGACAGGGGTTAAACTATGGCTACACCTTC
CDR3: CAISEYSGQGLNYGYTF
size: .
V: TRBV10-3
D: TRBD1
J: TRBJ1-2

DNA: TGCGCCAGCAGCTCGATTACGGGGCGGGGGACATACAATGAGCAGTTCTTC
CDR3: CASSSITGRGTYNEQFF
size: .
V: TRBV10-2
D: .
J: TRBJ2-1

DNA: TGTGCCAGCAGCTTGCGACAGTCCGAATATGGCTACACCTTC
CDR3: CASSLRQSEYGYTF
size: .
V: TRBV7-2
D: .
J: TRBJ1-2

DNA: TGTGCCAGCAGCCCTGGAGGGGGACAGATAAACACCGGGGAGCTGTTTTTT
CDR3: CASSPGGGQINTGELFF
size: .
V: TRBV11-2
D: .
J: TRBJ2-2

DNA: TGCGCCAGCAGCTTGGACGCGGGGGGAAGCACAGATACGCAGTATTTT
CDR3: CASSLDAGGSTDTQYF
size: .
V: TRBV5-1
D: TRBD2
J: TRBJ2-3

DNA: TGTGCCAGCAGTTTACTCGGGGTGAGAGACACCATATATTTT
CDR3: CASSLLGVRDTIYF
size: .
V: TRBV28
D: .
J: TRBJ1-3

DNA: TGTGCCAGTAGCCCGGAGACCTCCTACAATGAGCAGTTCTTC
CDR3: CASSPETSYNEQFF
size: .
V: TRBV19
D: .
J: TRBJ2-1

DNA: TGTGCCAGCAGCGTATCCCACGGGTCCACAGATACGCAGTATTTT
CDR3: CASSVSHGSTDTQYF
size: .
V: TRBV9
D: .
J: TRBJ2-3

DNA: TGTGCCACCATGCAAGCGGGAGAAGATACGCAGTATTTT
CDR3: CATMQAGEDTQYF
size: .
V: TRBV24-1
D: TRBD2
J: TRBJ2-3

DNA: TGTGCCAGCAGCGTAGAAGCTTGGGGCGATGAGCAGTTCTTC
CDR3: CASSVEAWGDEQFF
size: .
V: TRBV9
D: .
J: TRBJ2-1

DNA: TGTGCCAGCAGTCCAATTCCGGGACAGGGGGATTCTGACTATGGCTACACCTTC
CDR3: CASSPIPGQGDSDYGYTF
size: .
V: TRBV28
D: TRBD1
J: TRBJ1-2

DNA: TGTGCTAGTGGCCCCCCCCGGGGAACCCACTATGGCTACACCTTC
CDR3: CASGPPRGTHYGYTF
size: .
V: TRBV12-5
D: .
J: TRBJ1-2

DNA: TGCGCCAGCAGCTTTCAGGGAAGACAAGAGACCCAGTACTTC
CDR3: CASSFQGRQETQYF
size: .
V: TRBV5-1
D: .
J: TRBJ2-5

DNA: TGTGCCAGCAGGGACAGGGGGGGCGGCTACACCTTC
CDR3: CASRDRGGGYTF
size: .
V: TRBV21-1
D: .
J: TRBJ1-2

DNA: TGTGCCAGCAGTTTACTAGCGGGAGTTTGGGCCCCCTACAATGAGCAGTTCTTC
CDR3: CASSLLAGVWAPYNEQFF
size: .
V: TRBV28
D: TRBD2
J: TRBJ2-1

DNA: TGTGCCAGCAGCGCCGACAGTCCCTCCTATAATTCACCCCTCCACTTT
CDR3: CASSADSPSYNSPLHF
size: .
V: TRBV5-4
D: .
J: TRBJ1-6

DNA: TGCGCCAGCAGCGCCGGACAGGGGAGAGTGTCCGGGGAGCTGTTTTTT
CDR3: CASSAGQGRVSGELFF
size: .
V: TRBV5-1
D: TRBD1
J: TRBJ2-2

DNA: TGTGCCACCAGCAGATTAGATGAAAAAGATACGCAGTATTTT
CDR3: CATSRLDEKDTQYF
size: .
V: TRBV15
D: .
J: TRBJ2-3

DNA: TGCGCCAGCAGCTTGGGCTGGGTGCAGGGCCCGAGCTCCTACGAGCAGTACTTC
CDR3: CASSLGWVQGPSSYEQYF
size: .
V: TRBV5-1
D: .
J: TRBJ2-7

DNA: TGTGCCAGCAGCCCTTTTCCACAGGGGGCGAAGGCTGAGCAGTTCTTC
CDR3: CASSPFPQGAKAEQFF
size: .
V: TRBV7-9
D: TRBD1
J: TRBJ2-1

DNA: TGTGCCAGCAGCCCGTTCCCCCTGGAGCTGTTTTTT
CDR3: CASSPFPLELFF
size: .
V: TRBV12-3/TRBV12-4
D: .
J: TRBJ2-2

DNA: TGTGCCAGCAGTACAGGACAGGGGAACACTGAAGCTTTCTTT
CDR3: CASSTGQGNTEAFF
size: .
V: TRBV2
D: TRBD1
J: TRBJ1-1

DNA: TGTGCCACCAGCAGAGACGGACAGGGATATCAGCCCCAGCATTTT
CDR3: CATSRDGQGYQPQHF
size: .
V: TRBV15
D: TRBD1
J: TRBJ1-5

DNA: TGTGCCACCAGCAGCAGGGGGCAGAGTTCCGGGGAGCTGTTTTTT
CDR3: CATSSRGQSSGELFF
size: .
V: TRBV15
D: TRBD1
J: TRBJ2-2

DNA: TGTGCCAGCAGTTACAGGACAGGGGCGAGCTACGAGCAGTACTTC
CDR3: CASSYRTGASYEQYF
size: .
V: TRBV28
D: TRBD1
J: TRBJ2-7

DNA: TGTGCCAGCAGCTTTATGGGACAGCAGCAAGAGACCCAGTACTTC
CDR3: CASSFMGQQQETQYF
size: .
V: TRBV7-2
D: TRBD1
J: TRBJ2-5

DNA: TGTGCCAGCTCACCACCGTCAGGGCGATCACCCCTCCACTTT
CDR3: CASSPPSGRSPLHF
size: .
V: TRBV18
D: .
J: TRBJ1-6

DNA: TGTGCCAGCAGCTTAGATTCTAGCAGGAAAGCTTTCTTT
CDR3: CASSLDSSRKAFF
size: .
V: TRBV7-2
D: .
J: TRBJ1-1

DNA: TGCAGCGTGTGGGGAGGTTTCGGCGCAACTAATGAAAAACTGTTTTTT
CDR3: CSVWGGFGATNEKLFF
size: .
V: TRBV29-1
D: .
J: TRBJ1-4

DNA: TGTGCCATCAGCGCCGGGTCCGCTCCTAATGAAAAACTGTTTTTT
CDR3: CAISAGSAPNEKLFF
size: .
V: TRBV10-3
D: .
J: TRBJ1-4

DNA: TGTGCCAGCAGCTTAGAAGGAGTGTTGCGGGGGGAGTCCTACAATGAGCAGTTCTTC
CDR3: CASSLEGVLRGESYNEQFF
size: .
V: TRBV11-2
D: TRBD2
J: TRBJ2-1

DNA: TGTGCCAGCAGCCAAACGTCCCAATCAGGATCCTACAATGAGCAGTTCTTC
CDR3: CASSQTSQSGSYNEQFF
size: .
V: TRBV2
D: .
J: TRBJ2-1

DNA: TGCGCCAGCAGCTCCAAGGAGGCCCTGCCAGATACGCAGTATTTT
CDR3: CASSSKEALPDTQYF
size: .
V: TRBV5-1
D: .
J: TRBJ2-3

DNA: TGTGCCAGCAGTCAGGACAGGGGGAGGACTGAAGCTTTCTTT
CDR3: CASSQDRGRTEAFF
size: .
V: TRBV27
D: TRBD1
J: TRBJ1-1

DNA: TGTGCCAGTAGTTGGACACCCGGGGAGCTGTTTTTT
CDR3: CASSWTPGELFF
size: .
V: TRBV19
D: .
J: TRBJ2-2

DNA: TGCGCCAGCAGCCAAGGATGGCGGGAGAGTGGGTGGGAGCAGTTCTTC
CDR3: CASSQGWRESGWEQFF
size: .
V: TRBV4-1
D: TRBD2
J: TRBJ2-1

DNA: TGCGCCAGCAGCTTGGGGCCCCCCGGGACTAGATATAAGTCCTATGAGCAGTTCTTC
CDR3: CASSLGPPGTRYKSYEQFF
size: .
V: TRBV5-1
D: TRBD2
J: TRBJ2-1

DNA: TGCGCCAGCAGTGGTTACAGGGAAAGGGAAAAACTGTTTTTT
CDR3: CASSGYREREKLFF
size: .
V: TRBV10-2
D: .
J: TRBJ1-4

DNA: TGCGCCAGCAGGGGGTGGGGACAGAGCACAGATACGCAGTATTTT
CDR3: CASRGWGQSTDTQYF
size: .
V: TRBV10-2
D: TRBD1
J: TRBJ2-3